Described below is a single T cell receptor (beta chain) sequence and its context. Source study methods: Estimation of nucleated cell counts was performed using reference gene primer amplification. Profiled with immunoSEQ multiplex PCR; TCRdb holds only in-frame clones, not every one. V, J and clone size are taken as reported in that table, and D and trimming were inferred from the DNA itself. Of 120,000 to 150,000 clones listed, roughly 76% are singletons. This CDR3 comprises 13 residues. V was pared by 4 bases and J by 3 bases, with 10 bases between. The V gene's germline CDR1 is SGDLS and CDR2 YYNGEE. The sample belongs to a study of blood T cell repertoires in COVID-19. On the study more broadly: Acute-phase and convalescent COVID-19 samples originated in the United States, Italy and Spain. PBMCs, B-cell-depleted T cells, or T cells were the source of the cDNA or gDNA that made up the material.

This clonotype was sampled from a human donor with acute or convalescent COVID-19. The donor label of this sample is uncertain. V and J are TRBV9 and TRBJ1-2; D possibly corresponds to TRBD1 (6 bases). Sequenced sample: peripheral blood. CDR3 bases: TGTGCCAGCAGCACAGGGACCGACTATGGCTACACCTTC. It is translated as CASSTGTDYGYTF.